This entry concerns a single T cell receptor (beta chain). No antigen is known for it. The record has no base qualities; no much larger clone is one base away. The data belong to a study of T cells in Graves' hyperthyroidism and ophthalmopathy (dated by TCRdb to about 2019). Background for the entire study: Peripheral blood was sampled at the time of initial diagnosis, prior to any treatment. Prospective prediction of ophthalmopathy was tested in an independent validation cohort of 18 to 20 hyperthyroidism patients and 17 patients who later progressed to ophthalmopathy. A discovery cohort of roughly 100 patients, 43 with Graves' ophthalmopathy and approximately 57 with stable Graves' hyperthyroidism, was used to find distinguishing TCR V-J signatures. After sampling, hyperthyroidism patients received methimazole starting at 30 mg daily, and ophthalmopathy patients received high-dose intravenous methylprednisolone. The study also compared thyroid tissue and blood T-cell repertoires from a handful of Graves' hyperthyroidism patients. The roughly 100 discovery patients were randomly split 7:3 into training and test sets. According to the paper, TCR Vbeta CDR3 sequencing was carried out on more than 120 peripheral blood samples, which came from over 40 ophthalmopathy, 70 to 80 hyperthyroidism and roughly 17 progressor patients.

Stable Graves' hyperthyroidism was defined as the absence of progression to ophthalmopathy over 18 months of follow-up. The hyperthyroidism patients were between 18 and 65 years old and newly diagnosed, with a disease duration of less than 2 months. Any patient with an uncontrolled infection, another autoimmune disease, pregnancy or lactation was excluded. Diagnoses were established on the basis of clinical symptoms, serum thyroxine and TRAb, thyroid ultrasound, and orbital computed tomography. PBMCs were separated from over 9 ml of fresh peripheral blood using Ficoll-Paque density gradient centrifugation. Total RNA was extracted with Trizol reagent, and quality was checked on an Agilent 2100 Bioanalyzer. Including cysteine and phenylalanine, the CDR3 has 16 amino acids. Only CDR3 DNA is held: 48 bases, read in frame from base 1. Germline trimming: 0 bases from V, 6 bases from J; junction bases outside gene matches: 10. CDR1 and CDR2 are read off the germline V gene as SGHRS and YFSETQ.

Paper-wide results and their limitations: No statistical method was used to fix the sample size in advance, and group allocation was not hidden from the investigators. In validation, the model predicted progression to ophthalmopathy a median of approximately 6.3 months before onset, with approximately 68% sensitivity and roughly 77% specificity. Ophthalmopathy was separated from stable hyperthyroidism by a 13 V-J signature model, with approximately 85% sensitivity and about 81% specificity obtained in cross-validation and 80%/75% obtained in testing. Most expanded thyroid clonotypes (frequency above 0.001) were also detected in blood, a finding suggesting that blood repertoires may reflect thyroid immune responses.

Amplification of TCR beta CDR3 regions was carried out from RNA transcripts. For the first round of RT-PCR on the TCR CDR3, the HTBI primer set was used together with the Qiagen OneStep RT-PCR kit. Libraries were constructed in a second round of multiplex PCR, after which size selection and purification were performed. Sequencing of the libraries was done on an Illumina HiSeq2000 using paired-end 100 bp reads. From the authors' description of their analysis: SOAPnuke was used to process the raw data, throwing out any read that contained adapters or uncalled bases, had a mean Phred below 15, or lacked an exact constant-primer or identifier match. COPE v1.2.5 was used to merge the high-quality paired reads, and each unique nucleotide sequence was defined as a clonotype. Clonotypes were aligned to IMGT TRBV, TRBD and TRBJ reference segments using MiTCR v1.1. The analysis included only V-J combinations with a frequency above 0.0001, which together covered approximately 99% of the repertoires. The TCS score was defined as F50 (clonal expansion) divided by E x V (chaos), with BLOSUM62-based TCRdist calculated between CDR3 peptides within each V-J. Welch's t-statistics and random forest reduced several hundred V-J features to roughly 13, which were used in a naive Bayes classifier (R e1071). The public reads were reanalyzed by TCRdb: fastp trimming at Q25, MiXCR alignment, in-frame beta chains only. Here each entry gathers all rows of one CDR3 protein and keeps the most common genes and DNA. TCRdb's processing, not the authors', yielded these V and J calls. For this sample there are 350,000 to 400,000 distinct CDR3 sequences; over 15% appear just once. The leading ten clones occupy 3.7% of the sample.

The receptor was derived from a woman younger than 30 with Graves' hyperthyroidism. This chain joins TRBV5-1 to TRBJ1-2; 8 junctional bases match TRBD1. Sequencing was done on a sample of blood. This receptor carries the CDR3 CASSLATGTGFNGYTF. The DNA sequence is given as TGCGCCAGCAGCTTGGCAACTGGGACAGGCTTTAATGGCTACACCTTC.